Listed below are T cell receptor beta chains from one sample, sequenced in a study of T-cell reconstitution after alpha-beta-depleted transplantation in children. TCRdb recomputed calls from the PCR reads with MiXCR, one row per CDR3 protein. Seen here are a few hundred thousand distinct CDR3 sequences, around 25% observed once, and the top ten hold approximately 10%. The material sequenced was PBMCs, mostly from graft donor cells, taken 180 days after TCRalphabeta/CD19-depleted stem cell transplant. The source is a male patient younger than 18 who had a stem cell transplant for acute lymphoblastic leukemia, so the T cells may come from the graft donor. Both conserved end residues are part of each CDR3. The D gene is left open where the match is weak. Clone size is given for some rows only: seen once, a few or many times, or a class if the clone is expanded.

d_call clone_size j_call v_call cdr3_nt cdr3_aa
. . TRBJ2-5 TRBV4-1 TGCGCCAGCAGCCAAGGGATATCTGGGACCCAGTACTTC CASSQGISGTQYF
. . TRBJ2-5 TRBV4-1 TGCGCCAGCAGCCTTAGGGCCCGATCGGGACACCAGAAAGAGACCCAGTACTTC CASSLRARSGHQKETQYF
. few TRBJ2-5 TRBV28 TGTGCCAGCAGTTCTGGACAGACTAAGTACTTC CASSSGQTKYF
. . TRBJ2-1 TRBV5-1 TGCGCCAGCAGCTTGGAGGCGGGGCCAAGCTCCTACAATGAGCAGTTCTTC CASSLEAGPSSYNEQFF
. . TRBJ1-1 TRBV18 TGTGCCAGCTCGTTGGGGGAAAACACTGAAGCTTTCTTT CASSLGENTEAFF
TRBD2 few TRBJ2-1 TRBV7-9 TGTGCCAGCAGGTCCGGTAATCCGGGACTAGTCGATCAGTTCTTC CASRSGNPGLVDQFF
. . TRBJ2-7 TRBV21-1 TGTGCCAGCAGCAAAATAGTCCTAGCTGAACCCTACGAGCAGTACTTC CASSKIVLAEPYEQYF
. once TRBJ1-5 TRBV20-1 TGCAGTGCCCAAGGGGGTTTCGGTCAGCCCCAGCATTTT CSAQGGFGQPQHF
TRBD2 . TRBJ2-1 TRBV29-1 TGCAGCGTCCAATTTAGCGGGAGTTGGCACAATGAGCAGTTCTTC CSVQFSGSWHNEQFF
. . TRBJ1-6 TRBV3-1 TGTGCCAGCAGCCAAGATCTTTCGGAACTCGTTCGTTCACCCCTCCACTTT CASSQDLSELVRSPLHF
TRBD1 . TRBJ2-1 TRBV11-1 TGTGCCAGCAGCTTAGCACAGGGGGCACCCATTCAGGAGCAGTTCTTC CASSLAQGAPIQEQFF
. few TRBJ2-5 TRBV5-6 TGTGCCAGCAGCTTGGGGGGAACTATCAGTAGTGAGACCCAGTACTTC CASSLGGTISSETQYF
. . TRBJ2-1 TRBV4-1 TGCGCCAGCAGCCAAGGGGCTACGGTAGTTTTACGGCAGTTCTTC CASSQGATVVLRQFF
. few TRBJ2-4 TRBV7-2 TGTGCCAGCAGCCTCGGACAGCTAGCCAAAAACATTCAGTACTTC CASSLGQLAKNIQYF
. . TRBJ2-5 TRBV4-1 TGCGCCAGCAGCCAGACACAACTTAGCCAAGAGACCCAGTACTTC CASSQTQLSQETQYF
. . TRBJ2-7 TRBV12-3/TRBV12-4 TGTGCCAGCAGTCCGACCGCCTTGGAGCAGTACTTC CASSPTALEQYF
. . TRBJ2-5 TRBV6-1 TGTGCCAGCAGGGGTGCAGGGGCCCTCCAAGAGACCCAGTACTTC CASRGAGALQETQYF
TRBD1 few TRBJ2-6 TRBV2 TGTGCCAGCAGAGGACAGGCAACTGGGGCCAACGTCCTGACTTTC CASRGQATGANVLTF
. . TRBJ2-3 TRBV7-8 TGTGCCAGCAGTCCTGATCTTCTCACAGATACGCAGTATTTT CASSPDLLTDTQYF
TRBD1 few TRBJ2-1 TRBV7-2 TGTGCCAGCAGCCGGATTGACAGGGCCCATGAGCAGTTCTTC CASSRIDRAHEQFF
. . TRBJ2-4 TRBV20-1 TGCAGTGCCCCCCGTGTCGGCAAAAACATTCAGTACTTC CSAPRVGKNIQYF
TRBD1 many TRBJ2-3 TRBV6-5 TGTGCCAGCAGTCAGACAGGGGATACGCAGTATTTT CASSQTGDTQYF
. . TRBJ2-7 TRBV7-9 TGTGCCAGCAGCGCGTACCGGGACAAGACTTCGGTCTACGAGCAGTACTTC CASSAYRDKTSVYEQYF
. few TRBJ2-3 TRBV20-1 TGCAGTGCCCGGGGGCGGGAAAGTCCTAGCACAGATACGCAGTATTTT CSARGRESPSTDTQYF
. . TRBJ2-6 TRBV4-2 TGTGCCAGCAGACCGTCGGACAGAACCTCTGGGGCCAACGTCCTGACTTTC CASRPSDRTSGANVLTF
TRBD2 few TRBJ2-1 TRBV5-1 TGCGCCAGCAGCGAATTGGGACTAGCGGGAGGGAGAGAGGAGTTCTTC CASSELGLAGGREEFF
. few TRBJ2-7 TRBV7-9 TGTGCCAGCAGCGCTTACAGGAGCTCCTACGAGCAGTACTTC CASSAYRSSYEQYF
. . TRBJ2-1 TRBV9 TGTGCCAGCAGCGTAGATATCGGTGGAGGCAGGGGGGTCAATGAGCAGTTCTTC CASSVDIGGGRGVNEQFF
TRBD1 few TRBJ2-5 TRBV20-1 TGCAGTGCGCGGGGGACAGGGGTACCCGAGGAGACCCAGTACTTC CSARGTGVPEETQYF
. few TRBJ2-1 TRBV15 TGTGCCACCAGCCCGGAGGGGGGAGGGGGCTACAATGAGCAGTTCTTC CATSPEGGGGYNEQFF
TRBD2 . TRBJ2-7 TRBV20-1 TGCAGTGCTGGTTGGACTAGCGGGGGCGGGGGGCAGTACTTC CSAGWTSGGGGQYF
TRBD1 few TRBJ1-1 TRBV2 TGTGCCAGCAGTGACCACAGGGGGCTCACTGAAGCTTTCTTT CASSDHRGLTEAFF
. . TRBJ2-1 TRBV9 TGTGCCAGCAGCGTAACAAGCTTGGGTAACAATGAGCAGTTCTTC CASSVTSLGNNEQFF
TRBD2 few TRBJ2-5 TRBV5-8 TGTGCCAGCAGCCCAGGACTAGCGGGAGTGGCAGAGACCCAGTACTTC CASSPGLAGVAETQYF
. many TRBJ2-7 TRBV3-1 TGTGCCAGCAGCCATGCGGGACAGAAGGGGTCCTACGAGCAGTACTTC CASSHAGQKGSYEQYF
. . TRBJ2-7 TRBV9 TGTGCCAGCAGCCACTTAAGCGCAGGGGGACTCTACGAGCAGTACTTC CASSHLSAGGLYEQYF
TRBD1 . TRBJ2-1 TRBV4-1 TGCGCCAGCAGCCAAGAGGGGACAGAGATTTTTCTTTGGTACAATGAGCAGTTCTTC CASSQEGTEIFLWYNEQFF
. . TRBJ1-5 TRBV28 TGTGCCAGCAGTCCCCGGGGGCCCCAGCATTTT CASSPRGPQHF
TRBD2 few TRBJ2-1 TRBV6-5 TGTGCCAGCAGTTCCTCGACTAGCCCTGAGCAGTTCTTC CASSSSTSPEQFF
. . TRBJ2-2 TRBV7-8 TGTGCCAGCAGCTCTGGGGGGGGCTGGGCCGGGGAGCTGTTTTTT CASSSGGGWAGELFF
. few TRBJ2-4 TRBV20-1 TGCAGTGACCGGAGGGCCACCAAAAACATTCAGTACTTC CSDRRATKNIQYF